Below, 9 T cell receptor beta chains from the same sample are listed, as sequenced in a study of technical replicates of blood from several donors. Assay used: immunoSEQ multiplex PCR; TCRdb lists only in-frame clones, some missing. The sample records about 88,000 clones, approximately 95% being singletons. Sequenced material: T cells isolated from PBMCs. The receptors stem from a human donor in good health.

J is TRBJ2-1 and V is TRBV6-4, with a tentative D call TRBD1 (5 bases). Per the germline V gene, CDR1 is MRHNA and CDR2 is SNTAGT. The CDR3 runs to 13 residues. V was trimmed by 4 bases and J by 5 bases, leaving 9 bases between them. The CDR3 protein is CASSAADNNEQFF. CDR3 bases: TGTGCCAGCAGTGCCGCGGACAACAATGAGCAGTTCTTC.

CDR3 sequence reads: CASRAWGGDVFLHF. The DNA for the CDR3 is TGTGCCAGCAGGGCTTGGGGAGGGGATGTCTTCCTCCACTTT. The genes are TRBV2 and TRBJ1-6; D perhaps matches TRBD1 (5 bases). This CDR3 comprises 14 residues. The V and J ends lost 6 bases and 15 bases respectively, with 21 bases between them. Germline V CDR1 and CDR2: SNHLY, FYNNEI.

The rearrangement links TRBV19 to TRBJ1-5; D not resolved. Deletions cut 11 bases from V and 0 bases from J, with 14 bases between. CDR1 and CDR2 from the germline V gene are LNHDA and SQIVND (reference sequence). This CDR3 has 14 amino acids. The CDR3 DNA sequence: TGTGCCGGCCGCGGGCCGGATAGCAATCAGCCCCAGCATTTT. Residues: CAGRGPDSNQPQHF.

CDR3 residues: CASSIKGSNYGYTF. The CDR3 DNA follows: TGTGCCAGTAGTATAAAGGGGTCGAACTATGGCTACACCTTC. The V call is TRBV19, the J call TRBJ1-2; weak D call: TRBD1 (5 bases). Germline assignment: CDR1 LNHDA and CDR2 SQIVND (reference sequence). V lost 2 bases to trimming and J lost 2 bases, with 9 bases between them. This CDR3 comprises 14 residues.

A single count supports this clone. CDR3 bases: TGTGCCAGTAGTAGGGAGGGCCTCCAAGAGACCCAGTACTTC. Its protein product is CASSREGLQETQYF. The J gene is TRBJ2-5, the V gene TRBV19; 7 bases fit TRBD2. This CDR3 spans 14 amino acids. V was pared by 4 bases and J by 1 base, with 3 bases of the junction left unmatched. From germline, CDR1 is LNHDA and CDR2 SQIVND (reference sequence).

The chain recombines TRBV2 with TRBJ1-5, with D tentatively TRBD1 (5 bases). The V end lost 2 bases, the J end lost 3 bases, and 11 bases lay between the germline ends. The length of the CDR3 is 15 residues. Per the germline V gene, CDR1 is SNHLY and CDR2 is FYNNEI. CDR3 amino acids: CASSEQGGPNQPQHF. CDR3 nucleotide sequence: TGTGCCAGCAGTGAACAGGGTGGCCCCAATCAGCCCCAGCATTTT.

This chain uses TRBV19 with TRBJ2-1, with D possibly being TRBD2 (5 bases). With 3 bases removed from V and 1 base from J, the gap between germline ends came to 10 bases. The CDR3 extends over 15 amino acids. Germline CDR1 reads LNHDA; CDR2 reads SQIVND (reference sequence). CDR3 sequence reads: CASSILLESYNEQFF. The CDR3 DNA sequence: TGTGCCAGTAGTATCTTACTAGAGTCCTACAATGAGCAGTTCTTC. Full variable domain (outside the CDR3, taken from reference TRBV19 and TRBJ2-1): DGGITQSPKYLFRKEGQNVTLSCEQNLNHDAMYWYRQDPGQGLRLIYYSQIVNDFQKGDIAEGYSVSREKKESFPLTVTSAQKNPTAFYLCASSILLESYNEQFFGPGTRLTVL.

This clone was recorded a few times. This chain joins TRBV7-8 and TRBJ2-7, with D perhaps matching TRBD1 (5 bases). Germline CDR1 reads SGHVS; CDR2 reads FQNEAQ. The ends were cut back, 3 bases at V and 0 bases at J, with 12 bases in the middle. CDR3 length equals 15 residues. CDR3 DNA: TGTGCCAGCAGCTTGGCCGTTGGGGCCTCCTACGAGCAGTACTTC. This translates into CASSLAVGASYEQYF.

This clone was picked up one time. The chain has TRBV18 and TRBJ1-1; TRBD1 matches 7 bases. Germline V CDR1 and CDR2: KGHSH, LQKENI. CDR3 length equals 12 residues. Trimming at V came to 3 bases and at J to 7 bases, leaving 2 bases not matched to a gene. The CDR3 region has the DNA TGTGCCAGCTCACCCGGGACAGTTGAAGCTTTCTTT. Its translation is CASSPGTVEAFF.